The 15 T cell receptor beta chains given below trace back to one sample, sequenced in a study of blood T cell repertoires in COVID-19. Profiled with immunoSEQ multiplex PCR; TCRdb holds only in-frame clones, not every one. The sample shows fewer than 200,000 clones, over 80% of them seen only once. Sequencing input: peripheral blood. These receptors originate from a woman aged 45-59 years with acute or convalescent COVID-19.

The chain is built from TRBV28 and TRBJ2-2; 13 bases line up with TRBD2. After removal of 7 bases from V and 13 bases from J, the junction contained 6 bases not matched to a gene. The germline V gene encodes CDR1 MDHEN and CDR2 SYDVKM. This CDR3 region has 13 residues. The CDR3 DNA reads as TGTGCCAGCAATGGACTAGCGGGAGCCGGGCTGTTTTTT. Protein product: CASNGLAGAGLFF.

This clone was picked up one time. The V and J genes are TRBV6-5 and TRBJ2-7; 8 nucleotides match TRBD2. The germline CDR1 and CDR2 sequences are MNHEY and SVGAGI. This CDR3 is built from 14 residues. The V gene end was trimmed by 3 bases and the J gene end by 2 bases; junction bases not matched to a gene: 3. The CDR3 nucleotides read TGTGCCAGCAGTTATAGCGGGACCGCCTACGAGCAGTACTTC. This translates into CASSYSGTAYEQYF.

The CDR3: CASSLTGGAGNIQYF. CDR3 DNA: TGTGCCAGCAGTTTAACAGGGGGCGCGGGAAACATTCAGTACTTC. This chain joins TRBV27 and TRBJ2-4, with 9 bases identical to TRBD1. CDR1 and CDR2 (germline): MNHEY, SMNVEV (reference sequence). Trimming cost V 2 bases and J 6 bases; bases outside gene matches: 5. The CDR3 sequence is 15 residues long.

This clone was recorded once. CDR3 loop: CASSLGGETEQYF. The CDR3 DNA is TGTGCCAGCAGTTTAGGGGGGGAGACTGAGCAGTACTTC. The V call is TRBV12-3 or TRBV12-4, the J call TRBJ2-7; weak D call: TRBD2 (6 bases). The V end lost 1 base, the J end lost 7 bases, and 11 bases lay between the germline ends. The CDR3 length is 13 residues.

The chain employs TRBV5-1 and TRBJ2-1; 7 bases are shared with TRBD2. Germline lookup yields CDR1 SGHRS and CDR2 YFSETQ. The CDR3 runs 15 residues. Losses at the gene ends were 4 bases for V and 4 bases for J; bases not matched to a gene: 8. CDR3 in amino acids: CASSVASGSYNEQFF. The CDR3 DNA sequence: TGCGCCAGCAGCGTGGCTAGCGGCAGTTACAATGAGCAGTTCTTC.

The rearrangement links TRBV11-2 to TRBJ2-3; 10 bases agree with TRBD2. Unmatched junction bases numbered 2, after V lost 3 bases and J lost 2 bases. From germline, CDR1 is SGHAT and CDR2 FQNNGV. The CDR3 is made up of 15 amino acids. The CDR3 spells CASSFGLADTDTQYF. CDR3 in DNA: TGTGCCAGCAGCTTCGGACTAGCGGACACAGATACGCAGTATTTT.

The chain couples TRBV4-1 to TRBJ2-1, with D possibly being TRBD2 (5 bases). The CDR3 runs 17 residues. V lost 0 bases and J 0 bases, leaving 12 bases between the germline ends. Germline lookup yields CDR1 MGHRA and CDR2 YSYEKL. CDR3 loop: CASSQDWETSSYNEQFF. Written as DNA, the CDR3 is TGCGCCAGCAGCCAAGATTGGGAGACCAGCTCCTACAATGAGCAGTTCTTC.

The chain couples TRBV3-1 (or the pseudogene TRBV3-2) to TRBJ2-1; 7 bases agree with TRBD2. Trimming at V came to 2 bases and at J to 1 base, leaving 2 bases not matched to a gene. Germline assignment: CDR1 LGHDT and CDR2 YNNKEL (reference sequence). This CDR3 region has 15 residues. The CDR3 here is CASSQLSGSYNEQFF. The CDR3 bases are TGTGCCAGCAGCCAACTTAGCGGGTCCTACAATGAGCAGTTCTTC.

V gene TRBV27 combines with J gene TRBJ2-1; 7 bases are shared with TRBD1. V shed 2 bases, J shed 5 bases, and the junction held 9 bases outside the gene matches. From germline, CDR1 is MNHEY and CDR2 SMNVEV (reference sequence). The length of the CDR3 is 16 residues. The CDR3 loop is CASSLPGTDVHNEQFF. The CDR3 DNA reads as TGTGCCAGCAGTTTACCCGGGACAGACGTACACAATGAGCAGTTCTTC.

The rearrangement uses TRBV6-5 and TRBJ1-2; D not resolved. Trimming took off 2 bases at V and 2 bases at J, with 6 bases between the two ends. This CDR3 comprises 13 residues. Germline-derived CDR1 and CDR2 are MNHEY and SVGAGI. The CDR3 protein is CASSYVHNYGYTF. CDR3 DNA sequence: TGTGCCAGCAGTTACGTACACAACTATGGCTACACCTTC.

CDR3 sequence (DNA): TGTGCCAGCAGTAAACAGGGTTCAGATACGCAGTATTTT. This gives the protein CASSKQGSDTQYF. The V gene is TRBV6-2 or TRBV6-3, the J gene TRBJ2-3, with D perhaps matching TRBD1 (6 bases). The germline V gene encodes CDR1 MNHEY and CDR2 SVGEGT. The V gene lost 5 bases and the J gene lost 4 bases, with 10 bases spanning the gap. The CDR3 extends over 13 amino acids.

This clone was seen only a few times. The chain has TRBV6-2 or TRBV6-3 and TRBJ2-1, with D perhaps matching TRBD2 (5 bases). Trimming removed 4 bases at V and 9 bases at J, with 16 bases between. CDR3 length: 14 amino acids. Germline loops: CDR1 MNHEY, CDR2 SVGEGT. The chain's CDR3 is CASSFPLDWAEQFF. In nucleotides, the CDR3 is TGTGCCAGCAGTTTTCCCCTGGACTGGGCTGAGCAGTTCTTC.

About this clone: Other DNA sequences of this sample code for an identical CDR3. The CDR3 loop is CASSQGTSGSTDTQYF. The DNA of the CDR3 is TGCGCCAGCAGCCAGGGGACTAGCGGGAGCACAGATACGCAGTATTTT. V usage is TRBV4-3 and J usage is TRBJ2-3; 12 bases align to TRBD2. This CDR3 contains 16 residues. Trimming cost V 3 bases and J 0 bases; bases outside gene matches: 1. Germline V gene data show CDR1 as LGHNA and CDR2 as YSLEER.

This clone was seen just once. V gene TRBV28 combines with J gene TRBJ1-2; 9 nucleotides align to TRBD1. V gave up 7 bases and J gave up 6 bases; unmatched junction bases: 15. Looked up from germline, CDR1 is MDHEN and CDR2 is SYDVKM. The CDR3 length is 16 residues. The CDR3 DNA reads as TGTGCCAGCAAGATGCCGCCGGGACAGGGCCCGGATGGCTACACCTTC. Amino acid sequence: CASKMPPGQGPDGYTF.

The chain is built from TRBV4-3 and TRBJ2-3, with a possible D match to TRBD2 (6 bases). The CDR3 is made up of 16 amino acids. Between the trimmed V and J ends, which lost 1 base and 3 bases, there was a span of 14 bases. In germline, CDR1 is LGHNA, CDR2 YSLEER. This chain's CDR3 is CASSQGGGTVTDTQYF. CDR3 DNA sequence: TGCGCCAGCAGCCAAGGTGGCGGGACGGTTACAGATACGCAGTATTTT.